The TCR beta chain under discussion was sequenced for a study of T cell changes during pregnancy in multiple sclerosis. Germline CDR1 and CDR2: LGHNA and YSLEER. The CDR3 totals 17 residues. V lost 0 bases to trimming and J lost 2 bases; unmatched junction nucleotides: 8. This table comes from immunoSEQ multiplex PCR, and its TCRdb copy is limited to in-frame clones, with some not included. The sample includes roughly 30,000 clones, about 92% of them seen just once. This material consisted of CD4+ T cells from peripheral blood mononuclear cells, taken in the second trimester of pregnancy. The receptor was isolated from a female donor with multiple sclerosis, enrolled in a pregnancy study. V is TRBV4-3 and J is TRBJ2-3; 7 nucleotides agree with TRBD2. This CDR3 is CASSQDLGEGLTDTQYF. In DNA form, the CDR3 reads TGCGCCAGCAGCCAAGATTTGGGGGAGGGCCTCACAGATACGCAGTATTTT.